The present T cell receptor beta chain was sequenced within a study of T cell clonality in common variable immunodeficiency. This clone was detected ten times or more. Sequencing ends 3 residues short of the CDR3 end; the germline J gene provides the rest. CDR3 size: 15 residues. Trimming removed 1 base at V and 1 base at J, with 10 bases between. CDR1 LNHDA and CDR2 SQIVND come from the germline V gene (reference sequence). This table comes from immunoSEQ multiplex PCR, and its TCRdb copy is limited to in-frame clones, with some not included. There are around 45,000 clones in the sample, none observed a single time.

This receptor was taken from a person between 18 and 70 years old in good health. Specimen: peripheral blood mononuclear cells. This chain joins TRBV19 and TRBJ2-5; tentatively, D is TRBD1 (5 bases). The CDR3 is CASSIGGRTQETQYF. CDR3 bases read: TGTGCCAGTAGTATAGGGGGCAGGACCCAAGAGACC.